This T cell receptor beta chain was profiled in a study of cytomegalovirus exposure and HLA in healthy donors. A remark on this clone: The antigen is undetermined.

The CDR3 has 16 residues. CDR1 and CDR2 (germline): SNHLY, FYNNEI. The trim removed 2 bases at V and 2 bases at J, leaving 6 bases unmatched. The PCR was carried out with 60 Vbeta primers and 13 Jbeta primers. Sequenced by immunoSEQ multiplex PCR; TCRdb stores in-frame clones only, minus some. The sample has 180,000 or so clones, just under 80% seen once. Study conclusions and caveats: Most CMV-associated TCR beta chains were later found to appear HLA-restricted. The authors later linked a missense DCLRE1C variant to TCR beta V- and J-gene trimming.

V gene TRBV2 combines with J gene TRBJ2-3, with 8 bases that match TRBD2. The clonotype comes from a female donor in good health and CMV-seronegative. Sequenced input: PBMCs. CDR3 region: CASSEKSGSVTDTQYF. The CDR3 bases are TGTGCCAGCAGTGAAAAGAGCGGGAGCGTCACAGATACGCAGTATTTT.